Here is one T cell receptor beta chain with its context. The data were obtained in a study of cytomegalovirus exposure and HLA in healthy donors. Primers for the PCR totalled 60 Vbeta and 13 Jbeta. The method was immunoSEQ multiplex PCR; TCRdb's version includes in-frame clones alone and lacks a portion of them. The table has some 170,000 clones, more than 75% seen once. Germline-derived CDR1 and CDR2 are SGHNT and YYREEE (reference sequence). The V segment lost 2 bases and the J segment 0 bases; nucleotides outside the gene matches: 4. CDR3 length equals 15 residues. Sequenced sample: PBMCs. This TCR was recovered from a man between 18 and 35 years old in good health and CMV-seropositive. The rearrangement links TRBV5-4 to TRBJ2-7; 8 bases are shared with TRBD1. The CDR3: CASSFGDRFSYEQYF. CDR3 DNA: TGTGCCAGCAGCTTTGGGGACAGGTTCTCCTACGAGCAGTACTTC.